The rows below give T cell receptor beta chains drawn from one sample of a study of neurological immune-mediated disorders. TCRdb passed the 5' RACE reads through MiXCR, listing each CDR3 protein once. The data hold 40,000 to 45,000 distinct CDR3 sequences, with about 13% observed a single time. Sequenced input: PBMCs. These receptors all come from a female donor in good health. Both conserved end residues are part of each CDR3. Each record gives: CDR3 protein, CDR3 DNA, D gene, J gene, V gene, clone size. A D gene is named only where the DNA matches it firmly. Sizes are listed as how often the clone was seen (once, few, many) or a class if it is expanded.

CDR3 protein: CSAGGGGFRTDTQYF
CDR3 DNA: TGCAGTGCTGGAGGGGGGGGCTTCCGCACAGATACGCAGTATTTT
D gene: .
J gene: TRBJ2-3
V gene: TRBV20-1
clone size: many

CDR3 protein: CASSSRGGYTGELFF
CDR3 DNA: TGTGCCAGCAGTTCGCGGGGGGGGTACACCGGGGAGCTGTTTTTT
D gene: TRBD2
J gene: TRBJ2-2
V gene: TRBV6-5
clone size: many

CDR3 protein: CASNKGNDYEQYF
CDR3 DNA: TGTGCCAGCAACAAGGGAAACGACTACGAGCAGTACTTC
D gene: .
J gene: TRBJ2-7
V gene: TRBV12-3/TRBV12-4
clone size: many

CDR3 protein: CASGQGAGNTEAFF
CDR3 DNA: TGCGCCAGTGGACAGGGGGCGGGGAACACTGAAGCTTTCTTT
D gene: TRBD1
J gene: TRBJ1-1
V gene: TRBV5-1
clone size: many

CDR3 protein: CSVERVSGNTIYF
CDR3 DNA: TGCAGCGTTGAGCGGGTCTCTGGAAACACCATATATTTT
D gene: .
J gene: TRBJ1-3
V gene: TRBV29-1
clone size: many

CDR3 protein: CASSPAGVLAGNYGYTF
CDR3 DNA: TGTGCCAGCTCACCGGCCGGGGTGTTGGCGGGGAACTATGGCTACACCTTC
D gene: .
J gene: TRBJ1-2
V gene: TRBV18
clone size: many

CDR3 protein: CSVERVETQYF
CDR3 DNA: TGCAGCGTTGAAAGGGTAGAGACCCAGTACTTC
D gene: .
J gene: TRBJ2-5
V gene: TRBV29-1
clone size: many

CDR3 protein: CASSPGHSSGANVLTF
CDR3 DNA: TGCGCCAGCAGCCCAGGACACAGCTCTGGGGCCAACGTCCTGACTTTC
D gene: .
J gene: TRBJ2-6
V gene: TRBV5-1
clone size: many

CDR3 protein: CASSPLRSSYEQYF
CDR3 DNA: TGTGCCAGCAGCCCCCTTAGGAGCTCCTACGAGCAGTACTTC
D gene: .
J gene: TRBJ2-7
V gene: TRBV12-3/TRBV12-4
clone size: many

CDR3 protein: CSARQDRAYGYTF
CDR3 DNA: TGCAGTGCTAGACAAGACAGGGCCTATGGCTACACCTTC
D gene: TRBD1
J gene: TRBJ1-2
V gene: TRBV20-1
clone size: many

CDR3 protein: CATCPDRENTEAFF
CDR3 DNA: TGTGCCACCTGCCCGGACAGGGAGAACACTGAAGCTTTCTTT
D gene: TRBD1
J gene: TRBJ1-1
V gene: TRBV5-6
clone size: many

CDR3 protein: CAISADGQGVYGYTF
CDR3 DNA: TGTGCCATCAGTGCCGACGGACAGGGTGTCTATGGCTACACCTTC
D gene: TRBD1
J gene: TRBJ1-2
V gene: TRBV10-3
clone size: medium-sized

CDR3 protein: CSAPDRKETQYF
CDR3 DNA: TGCAGTGCACCCGACAGGAAAGAGACCCAGTACTTC
D gene: .
J gene: TRBJ2-5
V gene: TRBV20-1
clone size: many

CDR3 protein: CSAIRDKNYEQYF
CDR3 DNA: TGCAGTGCTATCCGGGACAAAAACTACGAGCAGTACTTC
D gene: .
J gene: TRBJ2-7
V gene: TRBV20-1
clone size: many